These 32 T cell receptor beta chains came from one sample sequenced in a study of CD8 T cells in ankylosing spondylitis. Study results and limitations: There was a TCR beta motif, made of eight highly homologous variants, that appeared characteristic of ankylosing spondylitis blood.

Their antigens are not known. In TCRdb, the 5' RACE reads were re-called with MiXCR into one record per CDR3 protein. The table includes around 490,000 distinct CDR3 sequences, about 5.2% detected once. The sequenced sample consisted of blood, either unsorted or a sorted T cell fraction (not recorded which). These receptors all stem from a male donor with ankylosing spondylitis.

This clonotype was seen at least ten times. V and J are TRBV4-2 and TRBJ2-1; 8 bases are shared with TRBD1. This CDR3 is built from 15 residues. The J segment lost 5 bases and the V segment lost 5 bases, leaving 8 bases of the junction unmatched. Germline V CDR1 and CDR2: LGHNA, YNFKEQ. The CDR3 sequence: CASSGTGTGDNEQFF. CDR3 nucleotides: TGTGCCAGCAGCGGTACCGGGACAGGAGACAATGAGCAGTTCTTC.

This clonotype was seen many times. The rearrangement links TRBV7-2 to TRBJ2-5; 12 bases align to TRBD2. This CDR3 has 16 residues. Germline values: CDR1 SGHTA, CDR2 FQGNSA. V was pared by 5 bases and J by 5 bases, with 9 bases of the junction left unmatched. CDR3 region: CASSETRTSGVETQYF. Here the CDR3 DNA reads TGTGCCAGCAGCGAGACTAGGACTAGCGGGGTGGAGACCCAGTACTTC. Complete variable domain (other parts from reference TRBV7-2 and TRBJ2-5): GAGVSQSPSNKVTEKGKDVELRCDPISGHTALYWYRQSLGQGLEFLIYFQGNSAPDKSGLPSDRFSAERTGGSVSTLTIQRTQQEDSAVYLCASSETRTSGVETQYFGPGTRLLVL.

In this sample, this clonotype turned up many times. The chain links TRBV5-1 to TRBJ2-2, with D perhaps given as TRBD1 or TRBD2 (5 bases each). V shed 4 bases and J shed 8 bases, with 15 bases lying between them. The length of the CDR3 is 14 residues. Germline values: CDR1 SGHRS, CDR2 YFSETQ. The CDR3 sequence: CASSPGPPSGELFF. The DNA of the CDR3 is TGCGCCAGCAGCCCGGGGCCCCCGAGTGGGGAGCTGTTTTTT.

This clonotype was recorded at least ten times. Written as DNA, the CDR3 is TGCGCCAGCAGTCCGAGGAACGGGGGCACAGATACGCAGTATTTT. This gives the protein CASSPRNGGTDTQYF. The chain employs TRBV4-3 and TRBJ2-3; the D gene is possibly TRBD2 (5 bases). Trimming shortened V by 6 bases and J by 1 base, and 14 bases separated the two germline ends. Germline V gives CDR1 LGHNA, CDR2 YSLEER. The CDR3 is 15 residues long.

There are many counts of this clonotype. V usage is TRBV5-1 and J usage is TRBJ2-5; D may be TRBD1 (6 bases). The CDR3 has 14 residues. Germline V gene lookup returns CDR1 SGHRS and CDR2 YFSETQ. V was trimmed by 4 bases and J by 1 base, leaving 11 bases between them. In DNA form, the CDR3 reads TGCGCCAGCAGCCCACAGGGAAGCCAAGAGACCCAGTACTTC. Its protein is CASSPQGSQETQYF.

This clonotype came up many times. The chain recombines TRBV7-2 with TRBJ2-7; maybe TRBD1 (7 bases). V was shortened by 4 bases and J by 2 bases, with 18 bases between the two germline ends. Germline-derived CDR1 and CDR2 are SGHTA and FQGNSA. The CDR3 is 16 amino acids. The CDR3 is CASSSRGGQAPYEQYF. CDR3 nucleotides: TGTGCCAGCAGCTCCCGGGGAGGACAGGCTCCCTACGAGCAGTACTTC.

This clonotype was seen at least ten times. V and J are TRBV7-2 and TRBJ1-5; D not certain. Trimming removed 0 bases from V and 4 bases from J, with 10 bases in between. This CDR3 has 15 residues. Per the germline V gene, CDR1 is SGHTA and CDR2 is FQGNSA. CDR3 residues: CASSLANNLNQPQHF. CDR3 in DNA: TGTGCCAGCAGCTTAGCAAACAATTTGAATCAGCCCCAGCATTTT.

This clonotype came up many times. At one of its ends the junction is not consistent with the germline gene, which may arise from a read error. The chain employs TRBV7-9 and TRBJ2-1; 7 bases agree with TRBD1. CDR3 length: 16 amino acids. In germline, CDR1 is SEHNR, CDR2 FQNEAQ (reference sequence). The chain's CDR3 is CATSSLTGFTYNEQFF. CDR3 coding DNA: TGTGCCACCAGCTCCTTGACAGGGTTCACCTACAATGAGCAGTTCTTC.

This clonotype appeared many times. The gene calls are TRBV7-2 and TRBJ1-1; TRBD1 aligns across 10 bases. CDR3 length: 13 residues. Germline loops: CDR1 SGHTA, CDR2 FQGNSA. With 0 bases clipped from V and 8 bases from J, the junction kept 0 bases outside the gene matches. CDR3 amino acids: CASSLATGGEAFF. The DNA for the CDR3 is TGTGCCAGCAGCTTAGCGACAGGGGGCGAAGCTTTCTTT.

The table lists this clonotype with many counts. This chain connects TRBV4-1 to TRBJ2-7, with 7 bases matching TRBD2. Germline lookup yields CDR1 MGHRA and CDR2 YSYEKL. The CDR3 spans 14 residues. The junction had 7 bases not matched to a gene; V was cut back by 4 bases and J by 4 bases. As DNA, the CDR3 is TGCGCCAGCAGCCGCCAGCGGGGAGTATACGAGCAGTACTTC. Its translation is CASSRQRGVYEQYF.

This clonotype came up many times. The V and J genes are TRBV6-2 or TRBV6-3 and TRBJ2-7, with D possibly being TRBD2 (7 bases). Per the germline V gene, CDR1 is MNHEY and CDR2 is SVGEGT. CDR3 length: 14 residues. Trimming removed 10 bases at V and 7 bases at J, with 23 bases between. The CDR3 loop is CATGPLAGAGEQYF. The CDR3 region has the DNA TGTGCCACAGGCCCTCTCGCGGGGGCAGGAGAGCAGTACTTC.

This clonotype was seen repeatedly, ten times or more. The genes are TRBV15 and TRBJ2-4; 7 bases are shared with TRBD2. This CDR3 has 17 amino acids. Germline CDR1 is LNHNV and CDR2 is YYDKDF (reference sequence). Trimming cost V 1 base and J 2 bases; bases outside gene matches: 8. The CDR3 here is CATSRGVTSETKNIQYF. The CDR3 region has the DNA TGTGCCACCAGCAGAGGTGTTACTAGCGAGACCAAAAACATTCAGTACTTC.

This clonotype was counted many times. This chain links TRBV4-3 with TRBJ2-7; TRBD1 is a possible D gene (6 bases). Trimming removed 0 bases at V and 1 base at J, with 19 bases between. Germline V gene sequence: CDR1 LGHNA, CDR2 YSLEER. This CDR3 has 18 amino acids. CDR3 DNA sequence: TGCGCCAGCAGCCAAGATCTCCCAGGGGCGTTCCGATCCTACGAGCAGTACTTC. Its protein product is CASSQDLPGAFRSYEQYF.

This clonotype was observed at least ten times. This chain connects TRBV29-1 to TRBJ2-5; 8 bases fit TRBD1. The CDR3 sequence is 13 residues long. Germline CDR1 and CDR2: SQVTM and ANQGSEA. The V segment lost 1 base and the J segment 4 bases; nucleotides outside the gene matches: 2. The CDR3 DNA reads TGCAGCGTTGAAGCAGGGGGCTCAGAGACCCAGTACTTC. Encoded protein: CSVEAGGSETQYF.

V and J are TRBV4-1 and TRBJ2-7; the D gene could be TRBD1 or TRBD2 (5 bases each). Germline V gives CDR1 MGHRA, CDR2 YSYEKL. Trimming stripped 1 base from V and 5 bases from J, with 18 bases between. The CDR3 consists of 16 residues. The DNA of the CDR3 is TGCGCCAGCAGCCAAGGACGAGGGGAACTAGGAAACGAGCAGTACTTC. Its translation: CASSQGRGELGNEQYF.

On this clonotype itself: A much larger clone lies one base from this, so it may be a read error. The rearrangement links TRBV12-3 or TRBV12-4 to TRBJ1-5, with 8 bases identical to TRBD1. The CDR3 is 13 residues long. This CDR3 is CASSKTGGQHQHF. CDR3 in DNA: TGTGCCAGCAGTAAAACAGGGGGTCAGCACCAGCATTTT.

This clonotype was seen ten or more times. The CDR3 protein is CATRTYPYEQYF. Here the CDR3 DNA reads TGTGCCACACGGACTTACCCCTACGAGCAGTACTTC. The genes are TRBV10-3 and TRBJ2-7; tentative D call: TRBD2 (5 bases). Germline V gene data show CDR1 as ENHRY and CDR2 as SYGVKD. Trimming stripped 10 bases from V and 2 bases from J, with 12 bases between. This CDR3 contains 12 residues.

This clonotype was detected only a few times. This sequence joins TRBV24-1 and TRBJ2-1; the match to TRBD1 covers 7 bases. V shed 4 bases, J shed 5 bases, and the junction held 16 bases outside the gene matches. This CDR3 is 18 amino acids long. The V gene's germline CDR1 is KGHDR and CDR2 SFDVKD. The CDR3 region is CATSEPIRTGDRNNEQFF. The DNA for the CDR3 is TGTGCCACCAGTGAACCTATTAGGACAGGCGACCGTAACAATGAGCAGTTCTTC.

This clonotype has more than one count but fewer than ten. CDR3 loop: CASSYFGGRGGETQYF. Written as DNA, the CDR3 is TGTGCCAGCAGTTACTTTGGCGGGAGAGGAGGGGAGACCCAGTACTTC. The chain joins TRBV6-5 to TRBJ2-5; 7 positions match TRBD2. In germline, CDR1 is MNHEY, CDR2 SVGAGI. V gave up 1 base and J gave up 5 bases; unmatched junction bases: 10. The CDR3 runs to 16 residues.

This clonotype came up many times. The chain links TRBV15 to TRBJ2-5; either TRBD1 or TRBD2 may fit D (5 bases each). The CDR3 consists of 14 residues. Germline CDR1 and CDR2: LNHNV and YYDKDF (reference sequence). V gave up 5 bases and J gave up 5 bases, with 15 bases separating them. The CDR3 is CATSGRDPWETQYF. As DNA, the CDR3 is TGTGCCACCAGCGGTAGGGACCCTTGGGAGACCCAGTACTTC.

The sample holds many counts of this clonotype. The gene calls are TRBV11-1 and TRBJ2-3; the match to TRBD1 covers 9 bases. The trim removed 4 bases at V and 4 bases at J, leaving 15 bases unmatched. Germline assignment: CDR1 SGHAT and CDR2 FQDESV (reference sequence). The CDR3 totals 18 residues. CDR3 region: CASSSPHPGQGEADTQYF. The CDR3 region has the DNA TGTGCCAGCAGCTCGCCTCATCCGGGACAGGGAGAAGCAGATACGCAGTATTTT.

This clonotype showed up just a few times. The chain has TRBV4-3 and TRBJ2-7, with D perhaps being TRBD1 or TRBD2 (5 bases each). Germline assignment: CDR1 LGHNA and CDR2 YSLEER. There are 13 residues in the CDR3. The V gene lost 4 bases and the J gene lost 7 bases, with 14 bases spanning the gap. The CDR3: CASSPRNGGEQYF. CDR3 DNA sequence: TGCGCCAGCAGCCCAAGAAATGGGGGAGAGCAGTACTTC.

Only a few counts were recorded for this clonotype. This chain connects TRBV30 to TRBJ2-5; D perhaps matches TRBD1 (5 bases). There are 14 residues in the CDR3. V dropped 1 base and J dropped 0 bases, with 9 bases sitting between them. The germline CDR1 and CDR2 sequences are GTSNPN and SVGIG (reference sequence). Here the CDR3 DNA reads TGTGCCTGGAGTGAAGCAGGGCACCAAGAGACCCAGTACTTC. Its translation: CAWSEAGHQETQYF.

This clonotype was recorded many times. The rearrangement links TRBV27 to TRBJ2-2; D remains ambiguous. The ends were cut back, 1 base at V and 3 bases at J, with 6 bases in the middle. Germline V gene data show CDR1 as MNHEY and CDR2 as SMNVEV (reference sequence). This CDR3 contains 14 residues. The chain's CDR3 is CASSLWADTGELFF. CDR3 nucleotides: TGTGCCAGCAGTTTATGGGCGGACACCGGGGAGCTGTTTTTT.

This clonotype has a count of ten or more. The genes are TRBV6-1 and TRBJ2-5; 7 bases line up with TRBD1. V lost 4 bases to trimming and J lost 5 bases; unmatched junction nucleotides: 4. Germline lookup yields CDR1 MNHNS and CDR2 SASEGT. This CDR3 region has 13 residues. The CDR3 coding sequence is TGTGCCAGCAGTGCAGGGGGATTGGAGACCCAGTACTTC. As protein: CASSAGGLETQYF.

A few counts support this clonotype. The rearrangement links TRBV18 to TRBJ2-1; the match to TRBD1 covers 9 bases. Per the germline V gene, CDR1 is KGHSH and CDR2 is LQKENI. The CDR3 is 17 amino acids. The ends lost 6 bases at V and 4 bases at J; junction bases unmatched: 13. CDR3 sequence: CASSLLGGQGTYNEQFF. The CDR3 coding sequence is TGTGCCAGCTCGCTCCTCGGAGGACAGGGGACGTACAATGAGCAGTTCTTC.

The V and J genes are TRBV5-1 and TRBJ2-2; maybe TRBD2 (6 bases). The V gene's germline CDR1 is SGHRS and CDR2 YFSETQ. The CDR3 sequence is 18 residues long. V lost 4 bases and J 2 bases, leaving 21 bases between the germline ends. The CDR3 loop is CASSPYLTSRENTGELFF. CDR3 nucleotides: TGCGCCAGCAGCCCCTACCTTACTAGCAGAGAAAACACCGGGGAGCTGTTTTTT.

This clonotype was observed at least ten times. CDR3: CASRYPGQGQYF. The DNA for the CDR3 is TGTGCCAGCAGGTACCCGGGACAGGGTCAGTACTTC. The V call is TRBV12-3 or TRBV12-4, the J call TRBJ2-4, with TRBD1 identical over 9 bases. This CDR3 has 12 amino acids. V lost 6 bases, J lost 12 bases, and 6 bases stayed unmatched.

Many counts were recorded for this clonotype. The CDR3 spells CSAGGGTEQFF. The CDR3 coding sequence is TGCAGTGCTGGGGGGGGGACTGAGCAGTTCTTC. The rearrangement joins TRBV20-1 to TRBJ2-1; 7 nucleotides agree with TRBD2. Germline assignment: CDR1 DFQATT and CDR2 SNEGSKA (reference sequence). J lost 9 bases, V lost 5 bases, and 4 bases had no gene match. This CDR3 is 11 amino acids long.

This clonotype has at least ten counts. This chain uses TRBV7-2 with TRBJ2-1; TRBD2 matches at 12 bases. The germline V gene encodes CDR1 SGHTA and CDR2 FQGNSA. V was clipped by 3 bases and J by 7 bases; unmatched bases: 7. The CDR3 extends over 16 amino acids. CDR3 coding DNA: TGTGCCAGCAGCTTTCCTCGACTAGCGGGGGAGAATGAGCAGTTCTTC. Translating it yields CASSFPRLAGENEQFF.

This clonotype appeared many times. The chain links TRBV12-3 or TRBV12-4 to TRBJ2-7, with 7 bases identical to TRBD1. Trimming took 3 bases from V and 4 from J; bases not matched to a gene: 9. This CDR3 region has 15 residues. CDR3 DNA: TGTGCCAGCAGTTTGTTGAGGGGGCGGTGGTACGAGCAGTACTTC. It is translated as CASSLLRGRWYEQYF.

This clonotype was seen repeatedly, ten times or more. The V gene is TRBV7-9, the J gene TRBJ1-1; the D gene is possibly TRBD1 (6 bases). Germline CDR1 SEHNR, CDR2 FQNEAQ (reference sequence). The CDR3 has 16 amino acids. V shed 5 bases and J shed 4 bases, with 20 bases lying between them. The CDR3 nucleotides are TGTGCCAGCAGCCGAACCTGGGGGCCCGAGGGCACTGAAGCTTTCTTT. It specifies CASSRTWGPEGTEAFF.